The rows below give T cell receptor beta chains drawn from one sample of a study of graft-versus-host responses after intestinal transplantation. TCRdb's copy holds only in-frame clones and misses some; the assay was immunoSEQ multiplex PCR. The profile shows around 100,000 clones, roughly 89% of them singletons. These receptors have no identified antigens. The sequences come from unstimulated CD4+ T cells sorted from spleen or lymph node cells, collected before transplant. All receptors come from a human donor who was the organ donor for an intestinal transplant. CDR3s leave out the opening cysteine and the closing phenylalanine or tryptophan. A clone size is listed for some rows: how often the clone was seen (once, few, many), or a class if it is expanded.

cdr3_aa clone_size v_call
ASSQDRSGANVLT . TRBV19
ASSVAGLAGATGELF . TRBV9
ASSLGGARQTPQH . TRBV27
ASSQERTYEQY few TRBV14
AWSPPGRRYNSPLH . TRBV30
ASSIDRDTSPEQY . TRBV19
SARTGYGYT . TRBV20-1
ASGDILGQPQH . TRBV19
ARSLILQVGSYEQY once TRBV5-3
ASSTKQGALGNTIY . TRBV18
ASSSAAFQGSNQPQH . TRBV7-9
ASKGAMGQGNEQY . TRBV6-5
AWSVRVGPDRGGNTIY once TRBV30
AWNPHGEPPLH . TRBV30
ASSPGTGGPPSMKTQY . TRBV9
ASSPYSGTEYGYT . TRBV4-1
ASSWRPVGSGNTIY . TRBV5-6
ASSQVGTASYEQY once TRBV4-1
ASSYSSGGIYGTQY . TRBV6-5
ASSLTLAGPNEQF . TRBV11-1
ASSQVLRGGSGANVLT . TRBV4-3
ASSPYPEGTDTQY . TRBV4-2
ASSQAGASGGVISSYNEQF . TRBV4-2
ASSMWDRGRAEAF . TRBV19
SVQTGTGDLMGGYT . TRBV29-1
ASSHQTGWDQGEQY . TRBV11-1